This T cell receptor (beta chain) derives from a study of PD-L1 blockade in urothelial cancer. In the study overall: Patients, treated from about 2014 onward, received atezolizumab 1,200 mg intravenously every 3 weeks. Men with urothelial cancer arising in the bladder made up most of the roughly 30 patients.

Germline-derived CDR1 and CDR2 are LNHDA and SQIVND (reference sequence). This CDR3 contains 15 residues. J gave up 15 bases and V 5 bases, and 13 bases lay outside the gene matches. Metastatic or locally advanced urothelial carcinoma was present in the patients. Pretreatment sampling and on-treatment sampling together yielded between 1 and 8 samples for each patient. TCRdb keeps only in-frame clones here, not all; method: immunoSEQ multiplex PCR. The sample holds around 120,000 clones, approximately 86% seen once. The specimen comprised PBMCs, sampled around atezolizumab (anti-PD-L1) treatment. This receptor was obtained from a man aged 50-60 years with urothelial cancer. The chain carries TRBV19 and TRBJ2-1; 13 bases agree with TRBD2. CDR3: CASSPRTSGSKPSFF. For the CDR3, the DNA is TGTGCCAGTAGTCCCAGGACTAGCGGGAGTAAGCCCTCGTTCTTC.